The 21 T cell receptor beta chains reported below all come from one sample, sequenced in a study of blood T cell repertoires in COVID-19. Assay: immunoSEQ multiplex PCR; the TCRdb copy retains only in-frame clones and omits some. This sample has fewer than 250,000 clones, with just over 90% found just once. The sample taken for sequencing was peripheral blood. The receptor set was obtained from a man aged 25-45 years with acute or convalescent COVID-19.

The chain uses TRBV24-1 and TRBJ1-4; 8 bases fit TRBD1. Germline trimming cut 6 bases from V and 4 bases from J; bases unmatched to any gene: 0. CDR3 length: 13 residues. Germline V lookup: CDR1 KGHDR, CDR2 SFDVKD. The CDR3, as DNA: TGTGCCACCAGTACAGGGGGTAATGAAAAACTGTTTTTT. Its protein is CATSTGGNEKLFF.

This clone occurred a few times. J is TRBJ1-5 and V is TRBV28; D is unresolved. Germline-derived CDR1 and CDR2 are MDHEN and SYDVKM. The CDR3 consists of 17 residues. V shed 6 bases and J shed 1 base, with 19 bases lying between them. CDR3 in DNA: TGTGCCAGCAGGCTAAGGCAGACTTTGGTCAGCAATCAGCCCCAGCATTTT. Its translation: CASRLRQTLVSNQPQHF.

This chain links TRBV28 with TRBJ1-1; no firm D call. CDR1 is MDHEN, CDR2 SYDVKM, per germline. The length of the CDR3 is 15 residues. The ends were cut back, 6 bases at V and 3 bases at J, with 17 bases in the middle. As DNA, the CDR3 is TGTGCCAGCAGCCGGTATGCCCCCCTGGACACTGAAGCTTTCTTT. This codes for CASSRYAPLDTEAFF.

This CDR3 is CASSRGLTDTQYF. As DNA, the CDR3 is TGCGCCAGCAGCAGGGGGCTGACAGATACGCAGTATTTT. The chain uses TRBV10-1 and TRBJ2-3; 8 nucleotides line up with TRBD1. Trimming at V came to 6 bases and at J to 3 bases, leaving 2 bases not matched to a gene. The CDR3 extends over 13 amino acids. The germline V gene encodes CDR1 WNHNN and CDR2 SYGVQD (reference sequence).

The V call is TRBV7-9, the J call TRBJ2-1, with TRBD2 identical over 15 bases. The CDR3 sequence is 15 residues long. The germline V gene has CDR1 SEHNR and CDR2 FQNEAQ (reference sequence). Losses at the gene ends were 5 bases for V and 8 bases for J; bases not matched to a gene: 4. DNA of the CDR3: TGTGCCAGCAGCCCCAGGACTAGCGGGAGGGATGAGCAGTTCTTC. Its translation is CASSPRTSGRDEQFF.

This clone was counted a few times. The gene calls are TRBV4-2 and TRBJ1-1; D is undetermined. The ends were cut back, 1 base at V and 6 bases at J, with 15 bases in the middle. CDR3 size: 15 residues. The germline V gene has CDR1 LGHNA and CDR2 YNFKEQ. As DNA, the CDR3 is TGTGCCAGCAGCCAAGTTGTCGGAGGCAGGTCTGAAGCTTTCTTT. It yields the protein CASSQVVGGRSEAFF.

The chain links TRBV3-1 (or the pseudogene TRBV3-2) to TRBJ2-1; 11 bases fit TRBD2. The CDR3 covers 18 residues. Germline assignment: CDR1 LGHDT and CDR2 YNNKEL (reference sequence). The V segment lost 0 bases and the J segment 0 bases; nucleotides outside the gene matches: 4. The CDR3 nucleotides are TGTGCCAGCAGCCAAGAGGGACTAGCGGATAGCTCCTACAATGAGCAGTTCTTC. It specifies CASSQEGLADSSYNEQFF.

The chain joins TRBV28 to TRBJ2-1; 10 bases line up with TRBD2. Trimming cost V 4 bases and J 5 bases; bases outside gene matches: 8. Germline assignment: CDR1 MDHEN and CDR2 SYDVKM. This CDR3 has 16 amino acids. The CDR3 protein is CASSSSGLAVNNEQFF. The DNA for the CDR3 is TGTGCCAGCAGTTCCTCCGGACTAGCGGTTAACAATGAGCAGTTCTTC.

This chain joins TRBV30 and TRBJ2-5; 8 bases fit TRBD1. This CDR3 comprises 13 residues. The germline gives CDR1 GTSNPN, CDR2 SVGIG (reference sequence). V was pared by 7 bases and J by 5 bases, with 9 bases of the junction left unmatched. The CDR3 nucleotides are TGTGCCTCCACAAAGGACAGGGTCGAGACCCAGTACTTC. It is translated as CASTKDRVETQYF.

V and J are TRBV30 and TRBJ1-2; 7 positions match TRBD1. The ends lost 0 bases at V and 7 bases at J; junction bases unmatched: 5. Germline V gene lookup returns CDR1 GTSNPN and CDR2 SVGIG (reference sequence). The CDR3 is 13 amino acids. CDR3 sequence (DNA): TGTGCCTGGAGTGTACCACAGGGGAGTGGCTACACCTTC. It translates to CAWSVPQGSGYTF.

The chain combines TRBV7-8 with TRBJ2-7; TRBD2 matches at 12 bases. This CDR3 has 15 residues. Trimming cost V 4 bases and J 2 bases; bases outside gene matches: 3. Germline V gene sequence: CDR1 SGHVS, CDR2 FQNEAQ. The CDR3 DNA reads TGTGCCAGCAGCTCGCGACTAGCGGGAGCCTACGAGCAGTACTTC. This sequence encodes CASSSRLAGAYEQYF.

The chain employs TRBV18 and TRBJ1-2; no firm D call. Between the trimmed V and J ends, which lost 2 bases and 9 bases, there was a span of 22 bases. The CDR3 runs 16 residues. The germline V gene encodes CDR1 KGHSH and CDR2 LQKENI. Here the CDR3 reads CASSPISITPGLSYTF. The DNA for the CDR3 is TGTGCCAGCTCACCAATTTCCATCACTCCAGGCCTAAGCTACACCTTC.

The gene calls are TRBV3-1 (or the pseudogene TRBV3-2) and TRBJ2-3, with 12 bases matching TRBD2. V shed 1 base and J 2 bases; nucleotides not matched to a gene: 1. Germline V gene lookup returns CDR1 LGHDT and CDR2 YNNKEL (reference sequence). CDR3 length: 16 amino acids. The DNA of the CDR3 is TGTGCCAGCAGCCAAGCTAGCGGGGGGGTCACAGATACGCAGTATTTT. Protein: CASSQASGGVTDTQYF.

This clone was picked up one time. This chain connects TRBV10-3 to TRBJ2-1; TRBD1 agrees at 8 bases. The V gene end was trimmed by 4 bases and the J gene end by 5 bases; junction bases not matched to a gene: 4. The germline V gene has CDR1 ENHRY and CDR2 SYGVKD. CDR3 length equals 14 residues. The CDR3 here is CAISGQGTHNEQFF. In DNA, the CDR3 is TGTGCCATCAGTGGACAGGGGACACACAATGAGCAGTTCTTC.

This chain links TRBV19 with TRBJ2-7, with 7 bases lining up with TRBD2. V lost 5 bases and J lost 2; bases outside the gene matches: 6. The length of the CDR3 is 14 residues. Looked up from germline, CDR1 is LNHDA and CDR2 is SQIVND (reference sequence). CDR3 coding DNA: TGTGCCAGTAGTCCGTCTAGCGGACCCTACGAGCAGTACTTC. Translating gives CASSPSSGPYEQYF. Full variable domain (outside the CDR3, taken from reference TRBV19 and TRBJ2-7): DGGITQSPKYLFRKEGQNVTLSCEQNLNHDAMYWYRQDPGQGLRLIYYSQIVNDFQKGDIAEGYSVSREKKESFPLTVTSAQKNPTAFYLCASSPSSGPYEQYFGPGTRLTVT.

This clone has just one count. The chain couples TRBV1 to TRBJ1-1; no check of the table's D call, TRBD1, against the DNA was made. TRBV1 is a pseudogene locus. This CDR3 region has 13 residues. CDR3 nucleotides: TGCACCAGTGAGACAGGGGTAAACACTGAAGCTTTCTTT. It encodes CTSETGVNTEAFF.

The genes are TRBV5-4 and TRBJ1-4; a weak D match, TRBD1 (5 bases). V dropped 3 bases and J dropped 4 bases, with 10 bases sitting between them. Germline CDR1 SGHNT, CDR2 YYREEE (reference sequence). This CDR3 has 14 amino acids. CDR3 in amino acids: CASSSRGNNEKLFF. CDR3 DNA: TGTGCCAGCAGCTCCCGGGGGAATAATGAAAAACTGTTTTTT.

The chain couples TRBV5-1 to TRBJ1-4; possibly TRBD1 for D (5 bases). Germline V gene data show CDR1 as SGHRS and CDR2 as YFSETQ. V dropped 0 bases and J dropped 8 bases, with 11 bases sitting between them. This CDR3 contains 14 residues. The CDR3 sequence is CASSLVQAEEKLFF. The DNA of the CDR3 is TGCGCCAGCAGCTTGGTACAGGCGGAGGAAAAACTGTTTTTT. The whole variable domain, filled in from reference TRBV5-1 and TRBJ1-4, reads KAGVTQTPRYLIKTRGQQVTLSCSPISGHRSVSWYQQTPGQGLQFLFEYFSETQRNKGNFPGRFSGRQFSNSRSEMNVSTLELGDSALYLCASSLVQAEEKLFFGSGTQLSVL.

This chain joins TRBV7-3 and TRBJ1-2, with D possibly being TRBD1 (5 bases). Trimming took off 5 bases at V and 8 bases at J, with 18 bases between the two ends. Per the germline V gene, CDR1 is SGHTA and CDR2 is FQGTGA. The length of the CDR3 is 14 residues. Here the CDR3 reads CASSLNGGNRGYTF. The CDR3 DNA reads TGTGCCAGCAGCCTAAACGGGGGAAATCGGGGCTACACCTTC.

This clone was seen a few times. V is TRBV5-1 and J is TRBJ1-1; TRBD1 might be the D (6 bases). V lost 2 bases and J lost 0, with 17 bases in between. The CDR3 covers 17 residues. From germline, CDR1 is SGHRS and CDR2 YFSETQ. CDR3 in DNA: TGCGCCAGCAGCTTAATGGGGAGACAGGTCATGAACACTGAAGCTTTCTTT. It is translated as CASSLMGRQVMNTEAFF.

This clone showed up just once. V is TRBV27 and J is TRBJ2-7; tentative D call: TRBD1 (5 bases). The CDR3 has 14 residues. Germline values: CDR1 MNHEY, CDR2 SMNVEV (reference sequence). V lost 3 bases and J lost 2, with 11 bases in between. The DNA for the CDR3 is TGTGCCAGCAGTTTTGGGCAGGGCCCCTACGAGCAGTACTTC. This gives the protein CASSFGQGPYEQYF.